This TCR beta chain is drawn from a study of blood T cell repertoires in COVID-19. The CDR3 contains 12 residues. V lost 5 bases, J lost 9 bases, and 9 bases lay in between. CDR1 and CDR2 (germline): SGDLS, YYNGEE. Clones were sequenced by immunoSEQ multiplex PCR, and TCRdb holds only the in-frame ones, with some missing. The sample has 350,000 to 400,000 clones; 88% are singletons. Concerning this clone itself: The same CDR3 also results from other DNA sequences found in this sample.

The V gene is TRBV9, the J gene TRBJ1-6; D possibly corresponds to TRBD1 (5 bases). Material: PBMCs or T cells enriched from blood (not recorded which). The origin of this receptor is a woman under 40 with acute COVID-19. CDR3 nucleotides: TGTGCCAGCAGTGGGGGGGGTTCACCCCTCCACTTT. Residues: CASSGGGSPLHF.